This TCR beta chain originates from a study of technical replicates of blood from several donors. Assay used: immunoSEQ multiplex PCR; TCRdb lists only in-frame clones, some missing. Counted here are 53,000 or so clones, roughly 84% occurring once; the ten biggest clones make up 5.6%. This CDR3 has 12 amino acids. Trimming left V 6 bases short and J 4 bases short, with 6 bases between. Germline CDR1 and CDR2: MNHNY and SVGAGI (reference sequence). The clonotype was recovered from a human donor in good health. Some clones in this sample may be carry-over from other donors' samples. Sequencing was carried out using PBMCs. The chain recombines TRBV6-6 with TRBJ1-4, with D unclear. The CDR3: CASRADNEKLFF. The DNA for the CDR3 is TGTGCCAGCAGGGCGGATAATGAAAAACTGTTTTTT.